Given below is one T cell receptor beta chain in context. Its target antigen remains unknown. Qualities for individual bases were not recorded, and no much larger clone is one base off. Library preparation used the immunoSEQ multiplex PCR assay. For the multiplex PCR, a mixture combining 60 forward primers for TCR Vbeta segments and 13 reverse primers for TCR Jbeta segments was used. Amplification of the CDR3 region of rearranged TCR beta genes was performed with a multiplex PCR assay on genomic DNA. The Illumina HiSeq System was used to sequence the amplified TCR beta libraries as 87-base-pair reads. The study's own analysis went as follows. A later analysis counted about 80 million unique TCR beta chains across the 500 to 850 repertoires, and around 9.9 million of these chains were shared by at least two donors. A nearest-neighbor algorithm error-corrected the raw reads and collapsed the reads into unique sequences, merging closely related sequences to remove PCR and sequencing errors. Alignment of CDR3 sequences to IMGT reference sequences was used to assign V, D and J gene segments. For a sequence to be retained, a match of at least six nucleotides to both a V gene segment and a J gene segment was required. A rearrangement counted as productive if the CDR3 had no stop codons and remained in frame with V and J, and every other rearrangement counted as non-productive. CDR3 was defined according to IMGT convention as the region running from the second conserved V-encoded cysteine to the conserved J-encoded phenylalanine. The earlier analysis of some 540 of the donors excluded any sequence lacking an unambiguous match to a single V gene segment. In an earlier analysis of approximately 550 of the donors, V segments were called functional above 56.7% productive rearrangements and were called segregating when the between-donor standard deviation exceeded 5%. A statistical classification framework was developed to diagnose cytomegalovirus status using the catalog of TCR beta chain sequences. A later analysis assigned V and J genes by comparing TCR nucleotide sequences with IMGT/GENE-DB human TR gene sequences. The TCRdist pipeline was used in a later analysis to assign CDR3 sequences and most-parsimonious VDJ recombination scenarios. In a later analysis, each TCR beta chain was defined by its CDR3 amino acid sequence together with its V-gene family, and reads without a unique V-gene family were excluded. As a way to deal with suspected cross-contamination and a sequencing artifact, a later analysis dropped 450 to 600 nucleotide sequences that were highly shared and had low generation probability. In a later analysis, a clonal expansion index was calculated for each public chain from normalized within-repertoire ranks of inferred template counts. In a later analysis, generation probabilities were computed with a VDJ recombination model fitted to out-of-frame rearrangements, and the resulting probabilities were checked against IGoR. A later analysis scored TCR-TCR, TCR-HLA and TCR-CMV co-occurrence with hypergeometric tests, applying a repertoire-size bias correction to TCR pairs. False discovery rates were estimated in a later analysis by permuting HLA or CMV assignments 20 times. A later analysis grouped co-occurring TCRs with DBSCAN, adding TCRdist sequence similarity when clustering within HLA-allele-positive subsets. Co-occurrence clustering excluded repertoires with fewer than 30,000 or more than 120,000 public chains, plus five with anomalous nucleotide sharing. In TCRdb, the immuneACCESS table is reduced to in-frame sequences with V and J assigned. These tables do not hold every clone; where another copy was compared, an unresolved V gene accounts for under half, and the others remain unexplained. V and J calls and clone size follow that table, whereas D and trimming were derived from the DNA. This sample holds about 130,000 clones; 75% to 90% were observed only once. 5.5% to 6% of the sample lies in the top ten.

This entry belongs to a study of cytomegalovirus exposure and HLA in healthy donors (dated by TCRdb to about 2017). Study-level background: An earlier analysis of 587 of the donors reported 276 Gb of sequence data and 100 million to 130 million unique TCR beta sequences from 150 million to 200 million T cells. Donor age, sex, ethnicity and CMV serostatus were collected together with the repertoire data. The study used immunosequencing to profile the T cell repertoires of hundreds of subjects and linked those repertoires to cytomegalovirus serostatus. Rather than drawing on any new phenotypic data, the later analysis identified candidate immune exposures from TCR beta sequences and the way those sequences occurred across donors. An early release covering roughly 640 HLA-typed donors comprised 300 to 350 gigabases of sequencing data and around 85 million unique TCR sequences. In an earlier analysis of 500 to 650 of the donors, high-throughput TCR beta sequencing was used to judge whether each TCR beta V gene segment behaved as functional or pseudogenic. About 5 DR-DQ haplotypes were handled as single units for association and clustering, since linkage in the cohort was strong. The study combined high-throughput TCR immunosequencing, statistical association of individual TCRs with disease status, and machine learning to predict cytomegalovirus infection status. Of the 398 genotyped donors, over 65% fell in the genetic ancestry cluster associated with self-reported Caucasian donors. Both class I and class II loci were covered by HLA typing, at four-digit resolution. On average, about 200,000 unique TCR beta nucleotide sequences were sequenced per donor among a few hundred genotyped donors of the cohort, with 15% to 20% of those sequences being non-productive. The study aimed to test whether signatures of past pathogen exposure could be identified by cataloging public T cell receptors. In a later analysis, previously published TCR beta repertoires from 550 to 700 donors were re-analyzed and high-resolution HLA genotyping was added so that TCR occurrence patterns could be studied. Genome-wide SNP genotypes for about 60% of the roughly 700 donors were used in a later genetic analysis, which treated that subset as a discovery cohort. The number of typed donors differed by locus: about 629-640 for A, B, C, DRB1 and DQB1; 522 for DQA1; 606 for DPA1; and roughly 450 for DPB1. In addition to the first cohort of approximately 670 subjects, a separate validation cohort of approximately 130 different subjects was used. Every repertoire in the discovery cohort had been generated on one and the same sequencing platform. Summary of the overall study and its limitations: A later analysis found that most CMV-associated TCR beta chains appeared HLA-restricted, with HLA associations seemingly driven largely by CMV exposure. A later genetic analysis associated a missense DCLRE1C variant with V-gene and J-gene trimming of TCR beta chains, and an independent cohort replicated the association. In vitro tests confirmed that a few of the cytomegalovirus-associated TCR beta chains recognize cytomegalovirus antigens. Several of the top co-occurrence clusters appeared to be linked to parvovirus B19, influenza, CMV and Epstein-Barr virus, according to a later analysis. Presence/absence analyses assumed roughly uniform sequencing depth across donors, an assumption that may not hold. Because counts were too low, about 18 rarely observed V segments, including chromosome 9 orphons, were excluded from the earlier analysis of some 590 of the donors. A group of highly shared sequence variants was considered likely to be a technical artifact of the sequencing pipeline. Linkage disequilibrium might explain the correlated functional status among segregating V segments, but an unknown experimental factor could not be ruled out. In a later analysis, HLA-associated TCR beta chains showed more clonal expansion and lower generation probabilities than non-associated chains that were equally common. It was suggested by the authors that the approach could potentially be generalized to other disease states and immunological phenotypes. According to a later analysis, TCR association rates differed among HLA loci, with DRB1 alleles showing the most associated TCRs and HLA-C alleles showing the fewest. According to a later genetic analysis, donors in an Asian-associated ancestry cluster had fewer N-insertions in productive TCRs than the roughly 700-donor mean. For the cohort, immune exposure information was limited to CMV serostatus. Most TCR sequences were seen in very few donors, while some public TCRs were found in many individuals. This cohort had only TCR beta chains sequenced, and the lack of alpha or paired-chain data limited which features could be detected. A later analysis associated around 16,000 TCR beta sequences with specific HLA alleles at a false discovery rate of 0.05. In both the original and validation cohorts, the classifier was reported to diagnose cytomegalovirus status with high specificity and sensitivity. HLA typing was unavailable for some donors at each locus, so association tests used only the typed subset. When HLA alleles, especially DR and DQ, strongly co-occurred, TCR associations were difficult to assign to individual alleles. A further reported finding was that TCR beta sequences accurately predicted the HLA-A and HLA-B alleles for most subjects in the first cohort. The study listed approximately 160 TCR beta chains as associated with cytomegalovirus. An earlier analysis of around 600 of the donors showed that most TCR beta V segments appeared in productive rearrangements either about 87% or about 30% of the time, which broadly matched IMGT annotations. Some IMGT-functional V segments, including TRBV6-2 and TRBV6-3, could not be distinguished by the 87-base-pair reads and were therefore excluded.

The cohort consisted of approximately 690 healthy bone marrow donors. At the time of sampling, all cohort members were nominally healthy, though unrecorded immune exposures were likely present. The donor tested CMV seropositive and was one of the 289 seropositive cohort members. A peripheral blood sample was provided by each donor, and peripheral blood mononuclear cells were used for TCR beta sequencing. Genomic DNA extraction from the blood cell samples was performed with the Qiagen DNeasy Blood Extraction Kit. Trimming removed 4 bases from V and 0 bases from J, leaving 13 bases between the germline ends. CDR1 SGHVS and CDR2 FQNEAQ were looked up in the germline V gene. The CDR3, cysteine through phenylalanine, is 15 amino acids long. Kept here is only the CDR3 DNA, which spans 45 bases and is read in frame from base 1.

The sequence is built from TRBV7-8 and TRBJ2-7, with TRBD2 perhaps the D gene, on 6 matching bases. The TCR sequence derives from a woman aged 40 to 49 in good health and CMV-seropositive. Sample: PBMCs. Read as DNA, the sequence is TGTGCCAGCAGCTCAAGGGACTTCCTCTCCTACGAGCAGTACTTC. It is translated as CASSSRDFLSYEQYF.